The 14 T cell receptor beta chains listed next were all sequenced from one sample in a study of blood T cell repertoires in COVID-19. Generated by immunoSEQ multiplex PCR, the TCRdb table keeps only in-frame clones and is missing some. The sample shows 250,000 to 400,000 clones, about nine tenths of them seen only once. What was sequenced was peripheral blood. The source is a woman aged 25 to 39 with COVID-19, enrolled during active disease.

V usage is TRBV10-1 and J usage is TRBJ1-2; D call uncertain. The germline V and J ends were trimmed by 2 bases and 3 bases, with 16 bases remaining between them. The CDR3 spans 16 residues. Germline CDR1 is WNHNN and CDR2 is SYGVQD (reference sequence). CDR3 sequence reads: CASSEPRGGLYYGYTF. CDR3 DNA: TGCGCCAGCAGTGAGCCTCGGGGTGGCCTCTACTATGGCTACACCTTC.

The chain carries TRBV5-4 and TRBJ2-7, with TRBD1 matching 10 bases. This CDR3 is 14 amino acids long. The V gene end was trimmed by 5 bases and the J gene end by 2 bases; junction bases not matched to a gene: 4. Looked up from germline, CDR1 is SGHNT and CDR2 is YYREEE (reference sequence). The CDR3 region is CASRGQGSPYEQYF. The CDR3 DNA reads TGTGCCAGCAGGGGACAGGGGTCCCCCTACGAGCAGTACTTC. The complete variable domain, with remaining parts taken from reference TRBV5-4 and TRBJ2-7, reads ETGVTQSPTHLIKTRGQQVTLRCSSQSGHNTVSWYQQALGQGPQFIFQYYREEENGRGNFPPRFSGLQFPNYSSELNVNALELDDSALYLCASRGQGSPYEQYFGPGTRLTVT.

Of note for this clone: Mismatch with germline at one junction end may stem from a read error. The chain carries TRBV7-7 and TRBJ2-5; possible D gene TRBD2, 7 bases. This CDR3 has 16 amino acids. Germline CDR1 reads SSHAT; CDR2 reads FNYEAQ (reference sequence). CDR3 in DNA: TGTGCTAGCAGCATAAACAGCGGGGACAACCAAGAGACCCAGTACTTC. Amino acids: CASSINSGDNQETQYF.

The chain recombines TRBV19 with TRBJ1-2, with D unclear. This CDR3 has 16 amino acids. Trimming stripped 4 bases from V and 4 bases from J, with 19 bases between. Germline V lookup: CDR1 LNHDA, CDR2 SQIVND (reference sequence). This CDR3 reads CASSTKRGSDIYGYTF. The CDR3, as DNA: TGTGCCAGTAGTACCAAGAGAGGCTCCGATATCTATGGCTACACCTTC.

The chain couples TRBV11-3 to TRBJ2-7; possibly TRBD1 for D (6 bases). The CDR3 has 15 amino acids. Germline-derived CDR1 and CDR2 are SGHNT and YENEEA. V shed 5 bases and J shed 0 bases, with 14 bases lying between them. Here the CDR3 reads CASSREQGSSYEQYF. In DNA form, the CDR3 reads TGTGCCAGCAGCCGTGAACAGGGTAGCTCCTACGAGCAGTACTTC.

This chain connects TRBV3-1 (or the pseudogene TRBV3-2) to TRBJ2-1; D is perhaps TRBD2 (6 bases). The CDR3 extends over 17 amino acids. The germline V gene has CDR1 LGHDT and CDR2 YNNKEL (reference sequence). The ends were cut back, 4 bases at V and 9 bases at J, with 25 bases in the middle. CDR3 sequence (DNA): TGTGCCAGCAGCCCCAGGTCCCCCGGGGACTCCCCCGTTGAGCAGTTCTTC. Protein product: CASSPRSPGDSPVEQFF.

The chain uses TRBV3-1 (or the pseudogene TRBV3-2) and TRBJ2-5, with TRBD2 identical over 12 bases. Germline CDR1 reads LGHDT; CDR2 reads YNNKEL (reference sequence). After removal of 1 base from V and 2 bases from J, the junction contained 11 bases not matched to a gene. The CDR3 is 19 amino acids. The CDR3 region is CASSQGGLAGREPQETQYF. The CDR3 DNA reads TGTGCCAGCAGCCAAGGTGGACTAGCGGGAAGGGAACCTCAAGAGACCCAGTACTTC.

This chain joins TRBV4-2 and TRBJ1-5; D is undetermined. Germline loops: CDR1 LGHNA, CDR2 YNFKEQ. The V end was cut by 0 bases, the J end by 4 bases, with 10 bases between. There are 15 residues in the CDR3. The CDR3 reads CASSQEARQNQPQHF. In nucleotides, the CDR3 is TGTGCCAGCAGCCAAGAGGCCAGACAAAATCAGCCCCAGCATTTT.

V gene TRBV27 combines with J gene TRBJ1-2; maybe TRBD1 (6 bases). Trimming removed 7 bases from V and 7 bases from J, with 19 bases in between. CDR3 length: 14 amino acids. Germline CDR1 and CDR2: MNHEY and SMNVEV (reference sequence). The DNA for the CDR3 is TGTGCCAGCAAGAAGGACAGCGCAAGGAGTGGCTACACCTTC. Residues: CASKKDSARSGYTF.

The V and J genes are TRBV5-8 and TRBJ2-2; 8 nucleotides line up with TRBD1. CDR1 SGHTS and CDR2 YDEGEE come from the germline V gene. The CDR3 runs to 16 residues. Germline trimming cut 4 bases from V and 2 bases from J; bases unmatched to any gene: 7. DNA of the CDR3: TGTGCCAGCAGCATTGGACAGGGCCTAAACACCGGGGAGCTGTTTTTT. Protein sequence: CASSIGQGLNTGELFF.

V gene TRBV2 combines with J gene TRBJ2-6; 7 bases agree with TRBD2. CDR1 is SNHLY and CDR2 is FYNNEI in the germline V gene. J gave up 4 bases and V 5 bases, and 2 bases lay outside the gene matches. CDR3 length: 14 amino acids. The CDR3 DNA reads as TGTGCCAGCAGTTTGACTAGCGGGGCCAACGTCCTGACTTTC. Amino acid sequence: CASSLTSGANVLTF.

The chain employs TRBV7-3 and TRBJ2-1; 8 bases map to TRBD2. The CDR3 is made up of 17 amino acids. CDR1 SGHTA and CDR2 FQGTGA come from the germline V gene. After removal of 5 bases from V and 2 bases from J, the junction contained 11 bases not matched to a gene. The CDR3 DNA is TGTGCCAGCAGCCCTATTGGGCAGCGGGGGACCTACAATGAGCAGTTCTTC. Protein product: CASSPIGQRGTYNEQFF.

The chain has TRBV15 and TRBJ1-3; D may be TRBD1 (6 bases). The V gene's germline CDR1 is LNHNV and CDR2 YYDKDF (reference sequence). The V gene lost 1 base and the J gene lost 0 bases, with 10 bases spanning the gap. There are 16 residues in the CDR3. Here the CDR3 DNA reads TGTGCCACCAGCAGAGGACAGGTTCGCTCTGGAAACACCATATATTTT. It is translated as CATSRGQVRSGNTIYF.

V is TRBV6-6 and J is TRBJ1-1, with D unclear. The CDR3 has 13 residues. The V and J ends lost 2 bases and 7 bases respectively, with 11 bases between them. Germline loops: CDR1 MNHNY, CDR2 SVGAGI (reference sequence). The CDR3 nucleotides read TGTGCCAGCAGTTACCGGTCGGGGTATGAAGCTTTCTTT. As protein: CASSYRSGYEAFF.